This T cell receptor beta chain derives from a study of blood T cell repertoires in COVID-19 (dated by TCRdb to 2020 to 2021). As for the study more broadly: Samples covering the acute and convalescent phases of COVID-19 were provided by collaborators in the United States, Italy and Spain. Subjects who had been exposed to COVID-19, were actively infected with it, or had recovered from it provided the deeply sampled blood TCRbeta repertoires that made up the dataset. The sample metadata nearly always contained a de-identified subject ID, COVID-19 status, age in years and sex. Samples came from the ongoing ImmuneRACE study (first 160 participants) plus 1,254 subjects from 6 global collaborators. Where HLA class I and class II types were available, the types were taken from metadata supplied by the sample provider, not from assay-based typing. The prospective study material was composed of cDNA or gDNA derived from T cells, B-cell-depleted T cells, or PBMCs. The repertoires were released in a freely available public database intended as a resource for research on the immune response to SARS-CoV-2.

With respect to this clone: No cognate antigen has been identified for it. Base qualities are not recorded, but no much larger clone differs from it by a single base.

Enrolling through a virtual design, the prospective study's participants ranged in age from roughly 18 to 89 years and lived across about two dozen United States geographic areas. In the prospective study, cohorts were assigned on the basis of participant-reported clinical history obtained from a screening survey and a study questionnaire. A participant counted as exposed if, within 2 weeks of entering the study, that participant had been in contact with someone who had a PCR-confirmed or clinician-diagnosed COVID-19 case. Each participant in the prospective study had whole blood, serum and a nasopharyngeal or oropharyngeal swab collected by mobile phlebotomists. Participants in the prospective study had the option to provide additional blood draws and questionnaires over a roughly 2-month period. Prospective study blood samples were shipped either frozen or at room temperature before DNA extraction.

Reading from cysteine to phenylalanine, the CDR3 counts 14 amino acids. Of all the DNA, just the CDR3 is kept, 42 bases in frame from base 1. CDR1 GTSNPN and CDR2 SVGIG were looked up in the germline V gene (reference sequence). V lost 5 bases and J lost 1 base; the stretch between them is 14 bases long. The investigation overall reported the following: The quantity of clinical and demographic metadata differed by source and by participant and was supplied without curation.

TCRbeta CDR3 regions were amplified from genomic DNA using the immunoSEQ Assay, a bias-controlled multiplex PCR. The paper's data handling went like this. The number of nucleated cells in each sample was estimated by amplification of reference gene primers within the assay. Sequence reads were collapsed and filtered to measure the absolute abundance of every unique TCRbeta CDR3 rearrangement. For each sample, productive Simpson clonality was calculated as the square root of Simpson's diversity index over productive rearrangements. The immuneACCESS repertoire file appears here via TCRdb, limited to in-frame rearrangements. These files lack a portion of the clones; in checked studies, under half of the deficit traces to unresolved V genes, and the cause of the others is not known. V and J calls plus clone size are reproduced from that table; the DNA served to infer D and trimming. This sample comprises 290,000 or so clones, approximately 80% of them detected only once. About 5% of the sample is in the top ten clones.

Recombination linked TRBV30 to TRBJ2-5; the D segment cannot be called with confidence. What was sequenced was PBMCs or T cells enriched from blood (not recorded which). This clonotype originated in a man between 35 and 55 years old who had been exposed to COVID-19. The CDR3 is CAWGSPLIQETQYF. The DNA sequence reads TGTGCCTGGGGCAGTCCGTTAATCCAAGAGACCCAGTACTTC.